This T cell receptor beta chain was documented in a study of blood T cell repertoires in COVID-19. Study overall: Sources were T cells, B-cell-depleted T cells, or PBMCs; the material itself was cDNA or gDNA.

The CDR3 consists of 14 residues. Trimming cost V 7 bases and J 2 bases, with 14 bases left between them. Germline assignment: CDR1 MNHEY and CDR2 SVGAGI. Methods used by the authors: It was from reference gene primer amplification that nucleated cell counts were estimated. Profiled with immunoSEQ multiplex PCR; TCRdb holds only in-frame clones, not every one. V, J and clone size are those of that table, while D and trimming were read from the DNA. The table includes about 160,000 clones, roughly nine tenths detected once. This chain uses TRBV6-5 with TRBJ1-1, with D hard to call. Sequences were obtained from peripheral blood. This TCR was sampled from an older woman with active or convalescent COVID-19. CDR3 coding DNA: TGTGCCAGCACCGAACGGCCGGGAAACACTGAAGCTTTCTTT. This sequence encodes CASTERPGNTEAFF.